This T cell receptor beta chain is from a study of T cell repertoires in cytomegalovirus infection. Background on the study: CMV infection and matching HLA type were both indicated by public TCR beta signatures.

TCRdb re-analysed the reads in MiXCR, keeping a single row per CDR3 protein. The sample consists of over 150,000 distinct CDR3 sequences, about 17% of them appearing once. The material sequenced was CD8+ T cells from PBMCs. This receptor was identified in a human donor in good health (CMV status not recorded). Some clones in this sample may be carry-over from other donors' samples.

The CDR3 DNA reads TGTGCCAGCAGCCAAGGAGGGTGGTCCCACCGCCCCTACAATGAGCAGTTCTTC. The encoded protein is CASSQGGWSHRPYNEQFF. This chain connects TRBV14 to TRBJ2-1, with D possibly TRBD2 on 5 matching bases. With 1 base removed from V and 2 bases from J, the gap between germline ends came to 18 bases. The CDR3 consists of 18 residues. Germline lookup yields CDR1 SGHDN and CDR2 FVKESK.